The rows below give T cell receptor beta chains drawn from one sample of a study of blood T cell repertoires in COVID-19. The method was immunoSEQ multiplex PCR; TCRdb's version includes in-frame clones alone and lacks a portion of them. The data show about 130,000 clones, around 81% seen once. Sequenced: peripheral blood. The source is a man under 40 with COVID-19, enrolled during active disease. Both conserved end residues are part of each CDR3. Each record gives: V gene, clone size, J gene, D gene, CDR3 protein, CDR3 DNA. D genes are given only for firm matches. Only some rows state a clone size, as once, few, many or a class for expanded clones.

TRBV27,once,TRBJ1-5,NA,CASSPTGPGGVQPQHF,TGTGCCAGCAGTCCGACCGGGCCGGGGGGGGTTCAGCCCCAGCATTTT
TRBV28,NA,TRBJ2-7,TRBD2,CASSSRLAGGPYEQYF,TGTGCCAGCAGTTCGCGACTAGCGGGAGGGCCCTACGAGCAGTACTTC
TRBV4-2,NA,TRBJ1-2,NA,CASSRNRGKEYGYTF,TGTGCCAGCAGCCGCAACCGGGGTAAGGAGTATGGCTACACCTTC
TRBV5-1,NA,TRBJ2-7,NA,CASSETLAYEQYF,TGCGCCAGCAGCGAGACACTTGCCTACGAGCAGTACTTC
TRBV5-1,NA,TRBJ1-4,NA,CASSQVPGATNEKLFF,TGCGCCAGCAGCCAGGTCCCAGGGGCAACTAATGAAAAACTGTTTTTT
TRBV18,NA,TRBJ2-7,TRBD2,CASSPERGGYEQYF,TGTGCCAGCTCACCCGAGCGGGGGGGCTACGAGCAGTACTTC
TRBV5-3,NA,TRBJ1-1,TRBD1,CARSFGTGVGKAFF,TGTGCCAGAAGCTTTGGGACAGGGGTTGGGAAAGCTTTCTTT
TRBV19,NA,TRBJ1-2,NA,CASSSPARDYGYTF,TGTGCCAGTAGTAGCCCAGCTCGGGACTATGGCTACACCTTC
TRBV24-1,NA,TRBJ2-3,TRBD2,CATSDPSGEDTQYF,TGTGCCACCAGTGATCCTAGCGGGGAAGATACGCAGTATTTT
TRBV28,NA,TRBJ1-1,NA,CASSLLNVRWRGEKHTEAFF,TGTGCCAGCAGTTTATTAAACGTCCGATGGCGCGGGGAAAAGCACACTGAAGCTTTCTTT
TRBV28,NA,TRBJ2-7,NA,CASTGYETYEQYF,TGTGCCAGCACGGGATACGAAACCTACGAGCAGTACTTC
TRBV24-1,NA,TRBJ1-2,NA,CATADNLYGYTF,TGTGCCACCGCTGACAACCTCTATGGCTACACCTTC
TRBV28,NA,TRBJ2-7,NA,CASSLKGYEQYF,TGTGCCAGCAGTCTTAAGGGGTACGAGCAGTACTTC
TRBV6-2/TRBV6-3,many,TRBJ2-3,NA,CASSYGLEGSTDTQYF,TGTGCCAGCAGTTACGGTCTAGAGGGCTCGACAGATACGCAGTATTTT
TRBV5-1,NA,TRBJ1-1,NA,CASSVGADRNTEAFF,TGCGCCAGCAGCGTAGGGGCCGATAGAAACACTGAAGCTTTCTTT
TRBV10-3,NA,TRBJ1-2,TRBD1,CAISERGQGEYGYTF,TGTGCCATCAGTGAGCGGGGACAGGGGGAGTATGGCTACACCTTC
TRBV11-2,once,TRBJ1-1,NA,CASSFLRNTEAFF,TGTGCCAGCAGCTTCCTTAGGAACACTGAAGCTTTCTTT